The clone carrying this T cell receptor beta chain was seen at least ten times. Antigen: not known. Arm-PCR of CDR3 regions with iRepertoire HTBI primers generated TCR beta libraries. How the authors handled the data: Identification yielded 60 or so TRBV and 13 to 15 TRBJ segments across samples. Using its own MiXCR run on the multiplex PCR reads, TCRdb lists one record per CDR3 protein. The V and J calls shown here were made by TCRdb, not taken from the authors' results. The sample comprises under 450,000 distinct CDR3 sequences, about a quarter of which are singletons, and roughly a quarter rests with the top ten. The data are from a study of regulatory T cells in long-lasting Graves disease. General study points: Persistent disease was associated with favored TRBV28 usage and with favored use of TRBJ1-2 and TRBJ2-5.

Regarding time point: persistent/refractory GD, antithyroid drugs over 5 years with positive TRAb. After RNA was extracted from PBMCs, the TCR library was made from it. Germline V lookup: CDR1 MNHEY, CDR2 SMNVEV (reference sequence). Germline trimming cut 0 bases from V and 4 bases from J; bases unmatched to any gene: 5. This CDR3 has 15 residues. The chain has TRBV27 and TRBJ2-7; 8 nucleotides match TRBD2. Source: peripheral blood mononuclear cells (PBMCs), taken when the disease was refractory, from a patient treated with antithyroid drugs. This TCR was sampled from a female donor with Graves disease. Written as DNA, the CDR3 is TGTGCCAGCAGTTTATCGGCTAGCGGGTTGTACGAGCAGTACTTC. This translates into CASSLSASGLYEQYF.